These 5 T cell receptor beta chains came from one sample sequenced in a study of shared clonotypes between healthy human individuals. The repertoire was sequenced with immunoSEQ multiplex PCR; TCRdb's copy has only in-frame clones and lacks some. The sample shows nearly 750,000 clones, around 77% of them seen only once. The source material was memory CD4+ T cells sorted from blood. Documented subset: CD45RA-negative fraction. These receptors were taken from a woman aged 25 to 45 in good health.

The CDR3 bases are TGTGCAAGTCGCCACTCAACGGGACTAGCGGGAGGGGGTCCGAACGAGCAGTACTTC. It is translated as CASRHSTGLAGGGPNEQYF. The chain joins TRBV12-2 to TRBJ2-7; the DNA was not compared with TRBD2, the D call given in the table. TRBV12-2 corresponds to a pseudogene. CDR3 size: 19 residues.

A remark on this clone: An end of the junction differs from the germline gene, which may be a read error. Additional DNA sequences in this sample encode the identical CDR3. The chain links TRBV6-1 to TRBJ2-5; 7 bases fit TRBD1. The CDR3 covers 15 residues. Germline V gives CDR1 MNHNS, CDR2 SASEGT. The CDR3 here is CASSVWGQIQETQYF. CDR3 nucleotides: TGTGCCAGCAGTGTCTGGGGACAGATACAAGAAACCCAGTACTTC.

The chain links TRBV18 to TRBJ1-1; 7 nucleotides align to TRBD1. The CDR3 extends over 15 amino acids. V lost 6 bases, J lost 1 base, and 8 bases stayed unmatched. Germline-derived CDR1 and CDR2 are KGHSH and LQKENI. Written as DNA, the CDR3 is TGTGCCAGCTCCGCCTCGGGACAGACGAACACTGAAGCTTTCTTT. Translation: CASSASGQTNTEAFF. The full variable domain, with the rest looked up from reference TRBV18 and TRBJ1-1, is NAGVMQNPRHLVRRRGQEARLRCSPMKGHSHVYWYRQLPEEGLKFMVYLQKENIIDESGMPKERFSAEFPKEGPSILRIQQVVRGDSAAYFCASSASGQTNTEAFFGQGTRLTVV.

The gene calls are TRBV27 and TRBJ2-7, with D perhaps TRBD2 (6 bases). Per germline, CDR1 MNHEY and CDR2 SMNVEV (reference sequence). The CDR3 covers 14 residues. Between the trimmed V and J ends, which lost 5 bases and 7 bases, there was a span of 18 bases. The CDR3 spells CASSPRLDGGEQYF. The CDR3 nucleotides are TGTGCCAGCAGTCCCCGACTAGATGGGGGGGAGCAGTACTTC.

This clone was recorded a few times. V is TRBV2 and J is TRBJ2-3; 7 nucleotides align to TRBD1. The CDR3 is 14 residues long. The trim removed 4 bases at V and 4 bases at J, leaving 5 bases unmatched. Germline CDR1 reads SNHLY; CDR2 reads FYNNEI. The CDR3 DNA is TGTGCCAGCAGTGCTGACAGGGTAGCAGATACGCAGTATTTT. Translating gives CASSADRVADTQYF.